A single sample is the source of the 31 T cell receptor beta chains below, sequenced in a study of shared clonotypes between healthy human individuals. Here immunoSEQ multiplex PCR was the method, and the copy in TCRdb shows in-frame clones only, minus some. The sample records a few hundred thousand clones, around nine tenths being singletons. Sequencing was carried out using memory CD8+ T cells sorted from blood. As for subset: CD45RO+ cells pooled with CCR7-negative TemRA cells. The receptor source for this set is a man aged 18-30 years in good health.

This chain joins TRBV7-8 and TRBJ1-3, with D tentatively TRBD1 (6 bases). The CDR3 runs to 15 residues. CDR1 and CDR2 (germline): SGHVS, FQNEAQ. Deletions cut 1 base from V and 1 base from J, with 8 bases between. The CDR3 sequence is CASSLDRASGNTIYF. The CDR3 DNA sequence: TGTGCCAGCAGCTTAGACAGGGCTTCTGGAAACACCATATATTTT.

V usage is TRBV6-5 and J usage is TRBJ1-4; D not certain. Trimming took 0 bases from V and 7 from J, leaving 9 bases between them. The CDR3 loop spans 14 amino acids. Germline assignment: CDR1 MNHEY and CDR2 SVGAGI. The CDR3 sequence: CASSYSISAEKLFF. The CDR3 coding sequence is TGTGCCAGCAGTTACTCGATTTCTGCTGAAAAACTGTTTTTT.

This chain uses TRBV29-1 with TRBJ2-7; D possibly corresponds to TRBD1 (5 bases). The CDR3 spans 11 residues. V shed 3 bases and J shed 3 bases, with 6 bases lying between them. Per the germline V gene, CDR1 is SQVTM and CDR2 is ANQGSEA. The CDR3 coding sequence is TGCAGCGTTGATGACAGCTACGAGCAGTACTTC. Residues: CSVDDSYEQYF.

This clone has only one observation. In nucleotides, the CDR3 is TGTGCCAGCAGCTTCCAGGGGGATGGCTACACCTTC. Its protein is CASSFQGDGYTF. The chain joins TRBV5-6 to TRBJ1-2, with 7 bases fitting TRBD1. Germline V CDR1 and CDR2: SGHDT, YYEEEE. The length of the CDR3 is 12 residues. After removal of 2 bases from V and 6 bases from J, the junction contained 1 base not matched to a gene.

This chain joins TRBV2 and TRBJ1-2; TRBD1 is a possible D gene (6 bases). The CDR3 totals 13 residues. The V end was cut by 4 bases, the J end by 6 bases, with 12 bases between. Germline lookup yields CDR1 SNHLY and CDR2 FYNNEI. The CDR3: CASSGNGGDGYTF. The CDR3 nucleotides are TGTGCCAGCAGTGGTAATGGGGGCGATGGCTACACCTTC.

The chain employs TRBV7-6 and TRBJ1-5; possible D gene TRBD1, 5 bases. The CDR3 runs to 14 residues. Germline CDR1 and CDR2: SGHVS and FNYEAQ. V shed 6 bases and J shed 3 bases, with 12 bases lying between them. The CDR3 reads CASRARGANQPQHF. The CDR3 DNA follows: TGTGCCAGCAGGGCCCGAGGGGCCAATCAGCCCCAGCATTTT.

This clone was recorded only once. This chain connects TRBV19 to TRBJ2-7; 10 positions agree with TRBD1. The CDR3 has 17 residues. The junction had 14 bases not matched to a gene; V was cut back by 7 bases and J by 2 bases. Germline V CDR1 and CDR2: LNHDA, SQIVND (reference sequence). CDR3 sequence reads: CASTPNWGQGLPYEQYF. The DNA for the CDR3 is TGTGCCAGTACTCCAAACTGGGGACAGGGGCTTCCCTACGAGCAGTACTTC.

This clone came up once. The V and J genes are TRBV4-3 and TRBJ1-2; maybe TRBD1 (5 bases). Per germline, CDR1 LGHNA and CDR2 YSLEER. Trimming took off 0 bases at V and 8 bases at J, with 13 bases between the two ends. The CDR3 length is 14 residues. The CDR3 here is CASSQDSAEGGYTF. CDR3 nucleotide sequence: TGCGCCAGCAGCCAAGATAGTGCCGAGGGGGGCTACACCTTC.

The J gene is TRBJ2-5, the V gene TRBV28; 7 nucleotides line up with TRBD1. Per germline, CDR1 MDHEN and CDR2 SYDVKM. V shed 5 bases and J 0 bases; nucleotides not matched to a gene: 3. The CDR3 is made up of 14 amino acids. In DNA, the CDR3 is TGTGCCAGCAGTCACACAGGGGACCAAGAGACCCAGTACTTC. It specifies CASSHTGDQETQYF.

The chain links TRBV28 to TRBJ2-7, with D possibly being TRBD1 (6 bases). CDR1 is MDHEN and CDR2 is SYDVKM in the germline V gene. The CDR3 is made up of 15 amino acids. V was clipped by 6 bases and J by 4 bases, with 19 bases between them. The CDR3 DNA sequence: TGTGCCAGCAGCTCTACAGGGCTCGGTGTATACGAGCAGTACTTC. It specifies CASSSTGLGVYEQYF.

The J gene is TRBJ2-1, the V gene TRBV11-2; no clear D. CDR1 is SGHAT, CDR2 FQNNGV, per germline. CDR3 length: 18 residues. Trimming removed 0 bases from V and 0 bases from J, with 15 bases in between. The CDR3: CASSLDFTPQSSYNEQFF. The CDR3 DNA sequence: TGTGCCAGCAGCTTAGATTTCACGCCTCAGAGCTCCTACAATGAGCAGTTCTTC.

Concerning this clone: Other DNA sequences in this sample translate to the same CDR3. V is TRBV6-5 and J is TRBJ1-1; D gene ambiguous. The germline CDR1 and CDR2 sequences are MNHEY and SVGAGI. This CDR3 has 14 residues. V was shortened by 0 bases and J by 2 bases, with 7 bases between the two germline ends. CDR3 nucleotides: TGTGCCAGCAGTTACTCTGGGGAAAACACTGAAGCTTTCTTT. Its translation: CASSYSGENTEAFF.

V gene TRBV7-9 combines with J gene TRBJ1-1, with 7 bases aligning to TRBD1. J was trimmed by 5 bases and V by 5 bases; bases with no gene match: 8. Per the germline V gene, CDR1 is SEHNR and CDR2 is FQNEAQ (reference sequence). The CDR3 is 14 amino acids. In DNA form, the CDR3 reads TGTGCCAGCAGCGGCGAGAGGGGGCGTACTGAAGCTTTCTTT. Its protein is CASSGERGRTEAFF. The complete variable domain, with remaining parts taken from reference TRBV7-9 and TRBJ1-1, reads DTGVSQNPRHKITKRGQNVTFRCDPISEHNRLYWYRQTLGQGPEFLTYFQNEAQLEKSRLLSDRFSAERPKGSFSTLEIQRTEQGDSAMYLCASSGERGRTEAFFGQGTRLTVV.

J is TRBJ1-5 and V is TRBV6-5; D remains unclear. This CDR3 region has 12 residues. The germline CDR1 and CDR2 sequences are MNHEY and SVGAGI. Trimming removed 5 bases at V and 9 bases at J, with 11 bases between. The CDR3 sequence: CASSQPSGPQHF. CDR3 DNA: TGTGCCAGCAGTCAGCCCAGCGGGCCCCAGCATTTT.

The chain combines TRBV6-6 with TRBJ1-5; weak D call: TRBD1 (5 bases). From germline, CDR1 is MNHNY and CDR2 SVGAGI (reference sequence). Between the trimmed V and J ends, which lost 7 bases and 11 bases, there was a span of 21 bases. The CDR3 is made up of 14 amino acids. In DNA form, the CDR3 reads TGTGCCAGCATCGAGAGGCAGGGCGTGGTGACCCAGCATTTT. Translated: CASIERQGVVTQHF.

This clone was seen more than once but under ten times. The genes are TRBV11-3 and TRBJ2-3, with D uncertain. Trimming cost V 5 bases and J 3 bases, with 6 bases left between them. The CDR3 runs 12 residues. From germline, CDR1 is SGHNT and CDR2 YENEEA. For the CDR3, the DNA is TGTGCCAGCAGCCCATCAACAGATACGCAGTATTTT. This gives the protein CASSPSTDTQYF.

The V gene is TRBV4-3, the J gene TRBJ2-7; a possible D gene is TRBD1 (5 bases). This CDR3 spans 13 amino acids. V was trimmed by 0 bases and J by 6 bases, leaving 9 bases between them. CDR1 LGHNA and CDR2 YSLEER come from the germline V gene. The DNA for the CDR3 is TGCGCCAGCAGCCAAGATCTGGGGCTCGAGCAGTACTTC. Translated: CASSQDLGLEQYF.

This chain connects TRBV2 to TRBJ1-6; no clear D gene. Germline CDR1 is SNHLY and CDR2 is FYNNEI. Trimming removed 6 bases at V and 7 bases at J, with 10 bases between. The CDR3 is 13 residues long. CDR3 DNA: TGTGCCAGCAGGGGCCCTTTGAATTCACCCCTCCACTTT. Protein product: CASRGPLNSPLHF.

This chain joins TRBV6-5 and TRBJ1-1; D gene unclear. Germline V CDR1 and CDR2: MNHEY, SVGAGI. The ends were cut back, 6 bases at V and 4 bases at J, with 12 bases in the middle. The CDR3 is made up of 13 amino acids. The CDR3 reads CASSNDLGTEAFF. As DNA, the CDR3 is TGTGCCAGCAGCAACGATTTAGGCACTGAAGCTTTCTTT.

This clone was counted a few times. The rearrangement joins TRBV7-9 to TRBJ1-3; D may be TRBD1 (6 bases). V was trimmed by 1 base and J by 7 bases, leaving 11 bases between them. Germline V gives CDR1 SEHNR, CDR2 FQNEAQ (reference sequence). The CDR3 spans 14 residues. The CDR3 is CASSLVQGPNTIYF. The CDR3 DNA sequence: TGTGCCAGCAGCTTAGTGCAGGGGCCGAACACCATATATTTT. Based on the CDR3 plus reference TRBV7-9 and TRBJ1-3, the full variable domain is DTGVSQNPRHKITKRGQNVTFRCDPISEHNRLYWYRQTLGQGPEFLTYFQNEAQLEKSRLLSDRFSAERPKGSFSTLEIQRTEQGDSAMYLCASSLVQGPNTIYFGEGSWLTVV.

The chain couples TRBV27 to TRBJ1-2; TRBD1 might be the D (5 bases). The CDR3 has 14 amino acids. The germline V and J ends were trimmed by 0 bases and 8 bases, with 13 bases remaining between them. CDR1 is MNHEY, CDR2 SMNVEV, per germline (reference sequence). CDR3 coding DNA: TGTGCCAGCAGTTTATCGATCAGGGCGAAAGGCTACACCTTC. Translating it yields CASSLSIRAKGYTF.

This clone was seen a handful of times. V is TRBV19 and J is TRBJ1-4; maybe TRBD1 (6 bases). The V end lost 10 bases, the J end lost 0 bases, and 18 bases lay between the germline ends. CDR3 length: 16 residues. Germline V lookup: CDR1 LNHDA, CDR2 SQIVND (reference sequence). The CDR3 nucleotides are TGTGCCACTACCCAGGGGTCCGATTCAACTAATGAAAAACTGTTTTTT. Its translation: CATTQGSDSTNEKLFF.

The rearrangement joins TRBV10-3 to TRBJ1-5; 8 positions agree with TRBD1. This CDR3 spans 20 amino acids. J lost 6 bases, V lost 4 bases, and 23 bases had no gene match. Germline assignment: CDR1 ENHRY and CDR2 SYGVKD. The CDR3: CAISASPRRDRWPPIQPQHF. The DNA for the CDR3 is TGTGCCATCAGTGCATCACCTCGACGGGACAGGTGGCCCCCAATTCAGCCCCAGCATTTT.

The chain has TRBV6-1 and TRBJ1-2, with D possibly matching TRBD1 (6 bases). CDR1 is MNHNS and CDR2 is SASEGT in the germline V gene. Trimming cost V 2 bases and J 7 bases, with 11 bases left between them. This CDR3 has 13 residues. This CDR3 reads CASSERGASGYTF. The CDR3 region has the DNA TGTGCCAGCAGTGAACGGGGGGCGAGTGGCTACACCTTC.

This sequence joins TRBV27 and TRBJ2-4; no firm D call. Deletions cut 3 bases from V and 6 bases from J, with 3 bases between. Germline V lookup: CDR1 MNHEY, CDR2 SMNVEV (reference sequence). The CDR3 runs 11 residues. Written as DNA, the CDR3 is TGTGCCAGCAGTTTCCGAAACATTCAGTACTTC. This codes for CASSFRNIQYF.

The V gene is TRBV7-8, the J gene TRBJ1-1; no firm D call. The CDR3 spans 13 residues. Germline V gives CDR1 SGHVS, CDR2 FQNEAQ. V was clipped by 0 bases and J by 4 bases, with 6 bases between them. This chain's CDR3 is CASSLAGITEAFF. The CDR3 DNA follows: TGTGCCAGCAGCTTAGCGGGAATCACTGAAGCTTTCTTT. Drawing the rest from reference TRBV7-8 and TRBJ1-1, the complete variable domain is GAGVSQSPRYKVAKRGQDVALRCDPISGHVSLFWYQQALGQGPEFLTYFQNEAQLDKSGLPSDRFFAERPEGSVSTLKIQRTQQEDSAVYLCASSLAGITEAFFGQGTRLTVV.

The count of this clone is one. Other DNA sequences from this sample encode an identical CDR3 as well. This CDR3 reads CASSLGVSAYEQYF. CDR3 sequence (DNA): TGTGCCAGCAGCTTGGGGGTTTCAGCGTACGAGCAGTACTTC. This rearrangement joins TRBV5-6 to TRBJ2-7; D remains ambiguous. The CDR3 contains 14 residues. Deletions cut 0 bases from V and 4 bases from J, with 11 bases between. In germline, CDR1 is SGHDT, CDR2 YYEEEE.

The rearrangement joins TRBV13 to TRBJ2-1, with D unclear. This CDR3 has 11 residues. Trimming stripped 4 bases from V and 7 bases from J, with 5 bases between. Germline values: CDR1 PRHDT, CDR2 FYEKMQ (reference sequence). The CDR3 loop is CASSYQNEQFF. In nucleotides, the CDR3 is TGTGCCAGCAGCTATCAGAATGAGCAGTTCTTC.

The V call is TRBV4-2, the J call TRBJ2-4, with D possibly being TRBD1 or TRBD2 (5 bases each). Per the germline V gene, CDR1 is LGHNA and CDR2 is YNFKEQ. This CDR3 region has 16 residues. The ends were cut back, 0 bases at V and 5 bases at J, with 14 bases in the middle. The CDR3 loop is CASSQDRGRQENIQYF. The DNA of the CDR3 is TGTGCCAGCAGCCAAGATAGGGGACGACAAGAAAACATTCAGTACTTC.

This rearrangement joins TRBV4-1 to TRBJ1-1, with a tentative D call TRBD1 (6 bases). The CDR3 spans 15 residues. In germline, CDR1 is MGHRA, CDR2 YSYEKL. V lost 2 bases and J 3 bases, leaving 13 bases between the germline ends. The DNA for the CDR3 is TGCGCCAGCAGCCAACCCCGGGAGGGGGACACTGAAGCTTTCTTT. It encodes CASSQPREGDTEAFF.

This chain links TRBV2 with TRBJ1-1; D may be TRBD1 (5 bases). The CDR3 extends over 10 amino acids. Per germline, CDR1 SNHLY and CDR2 FYNNEI. Trimming took 11 bases from V and 3 from J, leaving 7 bases between them. CDR3 loop: CAGGDTEAFF. The CDR3 region has the DNA TGTGCCGGGGGGGACACTGAAGCTTTCTTT. Full variable domain (missing parts from reference TRBV2 and TRBJ1-1): EPEVTQTPSHQVTQMGQEVILRCVPISNHLYFYWYRQILGQKVEFLVSFYNNEISEKSEIFDDQFSVERPDGSNFTLKIRSTKLEDSAMYFCAGGDTEAFFGQGTRLTVV.